The present T cell receptor (beta chain) was sequenced within a study of CD4 T cells in relation to SARS-CoV-2 and coronaviruses. CD4+ T cells from unexposed donors were obtained before the COVID-19 pandemic (2011-2018). Naive and memory CD4+ T cells came from enriched cryopreserved PBMCs. CDR1 is KGHSH and CDR2 is LQKENI in the germline V gene. V shed 6 bases, J shed 7 bases, and the junction held 16 bases outside the gene matches. This CDR3 comprises 17 residues. Naive and memory CD4+ T cell DNA was deep-sequenced without culture. Produced via immunoSEQ multiplex PCR; TCRdb's table is partial and in-frame only. The table includes 60,000 to 85,000 clones, just over 90% detected once.

The receptor's source is a human donor in good health. The chain joins TRBV18 to TRBJ2-7; 12 positions agree with TRBD1. Sequences were obtained from naive CD4+ T cells from PBMCs. The subset here: naive CD4+ T cells isolated by negative enrichment. CDR3 loop: CASSLLVGQGAPGEQYF. DNA of the CDR3: TGTGCCAGCTCCCTCCTCGTGGGACAGGGGGCCCCCGGGGAGCAGTACTTC.